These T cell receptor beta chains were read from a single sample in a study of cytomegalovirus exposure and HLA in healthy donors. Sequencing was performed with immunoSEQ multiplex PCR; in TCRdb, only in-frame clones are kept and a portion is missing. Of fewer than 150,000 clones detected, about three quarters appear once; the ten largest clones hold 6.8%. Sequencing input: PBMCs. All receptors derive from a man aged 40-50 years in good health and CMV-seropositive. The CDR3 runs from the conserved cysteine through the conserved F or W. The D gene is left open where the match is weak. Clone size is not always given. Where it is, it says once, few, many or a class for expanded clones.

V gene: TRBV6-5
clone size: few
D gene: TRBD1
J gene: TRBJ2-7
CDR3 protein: CASSNPGQGDEQYF
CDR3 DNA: TGTGCCAGCAGTAACCCGGGACAGGGGGACGAGCAGTACTTC

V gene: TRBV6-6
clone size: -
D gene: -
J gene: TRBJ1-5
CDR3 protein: CASSPRTGNQPQHF
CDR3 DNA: TGTGCCAGCAGTCCCCGGACGGGGAATCAGCCCCAGCATTTT

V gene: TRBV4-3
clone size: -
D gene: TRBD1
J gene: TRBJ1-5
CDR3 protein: CASSQDRVGQDDQPQHF
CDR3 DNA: TGCGCCAGCAGCCAAGATCGAGTTGGACAGGATGATCAGCCCCAGCATTTT

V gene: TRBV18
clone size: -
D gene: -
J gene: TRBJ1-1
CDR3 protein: CASSPGASNTEAFF
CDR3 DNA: TGTGCCAGCTCACCAGGGGCTTCGAACACTGAAGCTTTCTTT

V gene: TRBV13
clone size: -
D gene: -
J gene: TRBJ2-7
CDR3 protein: CASSRVPVEQYF
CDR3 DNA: TGTGCCAGCAGCCGCGTCCCCGTCGAGCAGTACTTC

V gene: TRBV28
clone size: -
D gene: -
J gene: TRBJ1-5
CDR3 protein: CATLGGAEQPQHF
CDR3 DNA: TGTGCCACCCTGGGGGGTGCAGAACAGCCCCAGCATTTT

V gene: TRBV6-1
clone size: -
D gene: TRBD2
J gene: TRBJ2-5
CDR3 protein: CASSAGTSGETQYF
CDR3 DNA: TGTGCCAGCAGTGCTGGGACTAGCGGTGAGACCCAGTACTTC

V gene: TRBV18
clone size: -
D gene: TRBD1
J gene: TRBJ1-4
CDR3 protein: CASSPFDRVGEKLFF
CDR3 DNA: TGTGCCAGCTCACCATTTGACAGGGTGGGTGAAAAACTGTTTTTT

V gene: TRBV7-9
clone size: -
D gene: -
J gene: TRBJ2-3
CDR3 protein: CASGRTGGQADTQYF
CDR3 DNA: TGTGCCAGCGGCCGCACGGGGGGCCAGGCAGATACGCAGTATTTT

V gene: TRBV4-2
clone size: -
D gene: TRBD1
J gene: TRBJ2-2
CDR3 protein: CASSRQGQLNTGELFF
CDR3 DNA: TGTGCCAGCAGCCGTCAGGGACAGCTAAACACCGGGGAGCTGTTTTTT

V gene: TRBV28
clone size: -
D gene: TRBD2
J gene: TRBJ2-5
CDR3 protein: CASSFGGRGQETQYF
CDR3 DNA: TGTGCCAGCAGTTTCGGGGGGAGAGGGCAAGAGACCCAGTACTTC

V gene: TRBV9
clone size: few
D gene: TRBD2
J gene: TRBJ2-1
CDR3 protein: CASSRRLAGGPGVGDEQFF
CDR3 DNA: TGTGCCAGCAGCCGCAGACTAGCGGGAGGACCAGGGGTGGGGGATGAGCAGTTCTTC

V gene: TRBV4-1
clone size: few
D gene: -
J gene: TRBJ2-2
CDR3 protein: CASSPPSSDTGELFF
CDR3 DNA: TGCGCCAGCAGCCCGCCCTCCAGTGACACCGGGGAGCTGTTTTTT

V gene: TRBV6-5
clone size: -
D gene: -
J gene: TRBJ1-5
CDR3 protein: CASSYAGISNQPQHF
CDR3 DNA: TGTGCCAGCAGTTATGCAGGGATTAGCAATCAGCCCCAGCATTTT

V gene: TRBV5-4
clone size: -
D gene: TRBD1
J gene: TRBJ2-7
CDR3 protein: CASSATGTGNYEQYF
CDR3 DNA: TGTGCCAGCAGCGCAACCGGGACAGGAAACTACGAGCAGTACTTC

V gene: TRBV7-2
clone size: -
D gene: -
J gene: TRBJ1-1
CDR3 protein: CASSPGRGILEAFF
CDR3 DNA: TGTGCCAGCAGCCCGGGGAGGGGGATATTAGAAGCTTTCTTT

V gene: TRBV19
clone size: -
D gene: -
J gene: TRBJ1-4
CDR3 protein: CASSSLGVQGRNEKLFF
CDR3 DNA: TGTGCCAGTAGCAGCCTGGGGGTACAGGGCCGAAATGAAAAACTGTTTTTT

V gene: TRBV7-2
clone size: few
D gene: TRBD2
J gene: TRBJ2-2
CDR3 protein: CASSLEGGSYTGELFF
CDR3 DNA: TGTGCCAGCAGCTTAGAGGGCGGGAGTTACACCGGGGAGCTGTTTTTT

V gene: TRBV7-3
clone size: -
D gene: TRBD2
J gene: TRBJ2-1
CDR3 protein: CASSLRAGGSYNEQFF
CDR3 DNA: TGTGCCAGCAGCTTAAGGGCGGGAGGCTCATACAATGAGCAGTTCTTC

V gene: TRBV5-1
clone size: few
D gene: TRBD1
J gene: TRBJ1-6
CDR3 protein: CASSLEKTGVPLNSPLHF
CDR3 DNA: TGCGCCAGCAGCTTGGAAAAGACAGGGGTACCGCTAAATTCACCCCTCCACTTT

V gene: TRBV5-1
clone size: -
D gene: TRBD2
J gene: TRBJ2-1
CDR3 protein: CASSSGLAGVGEQFF
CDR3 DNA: TGCGCCAGCAGCTCCGGACTAGCGGGAGTTGGTGAGCAGTTCTTC

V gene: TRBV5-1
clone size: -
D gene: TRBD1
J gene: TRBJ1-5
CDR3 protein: CASSPGQGNEPQHF
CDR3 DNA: TGCGCCAGCAGCCCGGGACAGGGAAATGAGCCCCAGCATTTT

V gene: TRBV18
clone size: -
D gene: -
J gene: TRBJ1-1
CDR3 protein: CASSPLDFGTVARGTEAFF
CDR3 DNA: TGTGCCAGCTCACCACTCGATTTTGGGACCGTTGCCCGGGGGACTGAAGCTTTCTTT

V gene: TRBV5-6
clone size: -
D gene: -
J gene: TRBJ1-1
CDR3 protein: CASSFRRTEAFF
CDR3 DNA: TGTGCCAGCAGTTTCCGGAGGACTGAAGCTTTCTTT

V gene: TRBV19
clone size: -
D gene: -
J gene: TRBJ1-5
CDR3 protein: CASSTTRGGSNQPQHF
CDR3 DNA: TGTGCCAGTAGTACAACAAGGGGGGGTAGCAATCAGCCCCAGCATTTT

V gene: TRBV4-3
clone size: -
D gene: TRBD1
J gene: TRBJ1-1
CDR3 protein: CASSQDVIPPRGQGNTEAFF
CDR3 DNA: TGCGCCAGCAGCCAAGATGTGATACCCCCCCGGGGACAGGGGAACACTGAAGCTTTCTTT

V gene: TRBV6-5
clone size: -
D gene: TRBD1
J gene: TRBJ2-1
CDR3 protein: CASRGTGIVNEQFF
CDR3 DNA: TGTGCCAGCAGAGGGACAGGGATTGTCAATGAGCAGTTCTTC

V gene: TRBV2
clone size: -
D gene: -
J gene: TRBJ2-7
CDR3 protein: CASSGAGSYEQYF
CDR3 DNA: TGTGCCAGCAGTGGGGCTGGCTCCTACGAGCAGTACTTC

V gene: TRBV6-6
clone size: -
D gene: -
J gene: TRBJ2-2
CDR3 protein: CASTKDRLNTGELFF
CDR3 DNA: TGTGCCAGCACCAAAGACAGACTGAACACCGGGGAGCTGTTTTTT

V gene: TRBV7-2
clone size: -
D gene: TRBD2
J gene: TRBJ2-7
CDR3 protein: CASSRRGAGALYEQYF
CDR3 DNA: TGTGCCAGCAGCCGTCGGGGAGCGGGAGCCCTCTACGAGCAGTACTTC

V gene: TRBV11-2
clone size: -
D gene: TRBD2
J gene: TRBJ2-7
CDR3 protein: CASSPGAGGGFYEQYF
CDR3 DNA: TGTGCCAGCAGCCCTGGAGCGGGGGGCGGGTTCTACGAGCAGTACTTC

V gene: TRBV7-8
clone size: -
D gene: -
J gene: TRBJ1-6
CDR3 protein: CASSYTQGVTYSPLHF
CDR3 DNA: TGTGCCAGCAGTTATACGCAGGGCGTTACGTATTCACCCCTCCACTTT

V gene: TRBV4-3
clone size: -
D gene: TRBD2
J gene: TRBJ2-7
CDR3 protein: CASSQEGIIKDTILGGGYEQYF
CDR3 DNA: TGCGCCAGCAGCCAAGAGGGCATTATCAAGGACACTATTTTGGGGGGGGGATACGAGCAGTACTTC

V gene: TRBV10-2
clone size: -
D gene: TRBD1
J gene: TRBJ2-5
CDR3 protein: CASSWDRGRETQYF
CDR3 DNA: TGCGCCAGCAGTTGGGACAGGGGCCGAGAGACCCAGTACTTC

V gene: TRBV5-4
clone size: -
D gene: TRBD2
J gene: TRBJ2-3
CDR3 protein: CASSAGLAGSTDTQYF
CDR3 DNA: TGTGCCAGCAGCGCGGGACTAGCGGGGTCCACAGATACGCAGTATTTT

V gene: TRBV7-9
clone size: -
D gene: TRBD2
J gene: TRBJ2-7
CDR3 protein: CASSSGLASGEQYF
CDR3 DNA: TGTGCCAGCAGCTCGGGACTAGCGTCAGGCGAGCAGTACTTC

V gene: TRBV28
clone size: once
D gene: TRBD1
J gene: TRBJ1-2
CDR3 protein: CASTIDRGLYGYTF
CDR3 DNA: TGTGCCAGCACCATCGACAGGGGGCTGTACGGCTACACCTTC

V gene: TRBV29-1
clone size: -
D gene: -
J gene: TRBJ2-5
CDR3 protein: CSVEEFPGETQYF
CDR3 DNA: TGCAGCGTTGAAGAGTTTCCGGGGGAGACCCAGTACTTC

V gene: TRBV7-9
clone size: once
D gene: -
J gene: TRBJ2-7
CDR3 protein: CASSSNRASSYEQYF
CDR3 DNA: TGTGCCAGCAGCTCCAACAGGGCTTCCTCCTACGAGCAGTACTTC

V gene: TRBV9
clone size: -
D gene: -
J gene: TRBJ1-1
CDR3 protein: CASSVVPGENTEAFF
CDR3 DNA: TGTGCCAGCAGCGTAGTTCCGGGGGAGAACACTGAAGCTTTCTTT

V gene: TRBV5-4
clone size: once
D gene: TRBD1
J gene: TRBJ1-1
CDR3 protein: CASYRDSATNTEAFF
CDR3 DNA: TGTGCCAGCTACCGGGACAGTGCCACGAACACTGAAGCTTTCTTT

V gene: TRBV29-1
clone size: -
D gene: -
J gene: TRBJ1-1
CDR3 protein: CSAGVGLNTEAFF
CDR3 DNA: TGCAGCGCCGGGGTGGGTCTGAACACTGAAGCTTTCTTT

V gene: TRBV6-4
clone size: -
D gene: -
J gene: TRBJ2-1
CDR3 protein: CASSDSWSSANEQFF
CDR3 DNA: TGTGCCAGCAGTGACTCTTGGTCTAGCGCAAATGAGCAGTTCTTC